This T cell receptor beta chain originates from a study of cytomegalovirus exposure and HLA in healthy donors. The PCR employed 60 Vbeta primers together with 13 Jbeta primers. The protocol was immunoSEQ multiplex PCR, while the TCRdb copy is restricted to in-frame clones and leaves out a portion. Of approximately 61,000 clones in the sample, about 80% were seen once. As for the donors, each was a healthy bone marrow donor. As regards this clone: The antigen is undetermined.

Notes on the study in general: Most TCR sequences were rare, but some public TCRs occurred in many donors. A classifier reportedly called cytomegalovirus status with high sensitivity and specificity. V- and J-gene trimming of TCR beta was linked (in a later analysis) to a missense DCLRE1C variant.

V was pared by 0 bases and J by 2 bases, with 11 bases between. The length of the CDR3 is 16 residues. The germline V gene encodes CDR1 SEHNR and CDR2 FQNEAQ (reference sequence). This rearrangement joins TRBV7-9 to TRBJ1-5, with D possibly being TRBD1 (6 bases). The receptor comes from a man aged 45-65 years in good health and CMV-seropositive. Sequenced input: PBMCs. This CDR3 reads CASSLAGGPGNQPQHF. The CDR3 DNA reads TGTGCCAGCAGCTTAGCCGGGGGGCCGGGCAATCAGCCCCAGCATTTT.